The TCR beta chain under discussion was sequenced for a study of T-cell reconstitution after alpha-beta-depleted transplantation in children. A note on this clonotype: What it recognizes is unknown.

Study observations and caveats: T cells produced anew were the main source of T-cell counts and diversity one year after transplant. Some patients' high day-60 TCRbeta diversity was attributed to recipient cells surviving conditioning. About two months after transplant, alpha-beta T cells reportedly came from several hundred expanded graft clones.

The CDR3 spans 12 residues. Germline V gene data show CDR1 as DFQATT and CDR2 as SNEGSKA (reference sequence). Trimming took 5 bases from V and 8 from J, leaving 15 bases between them. Unique molecular identifiers were built into the TCRbeta library. TCRdb redid the calling of the PCR reads with MiXCR, one entry per CDR3 protein. The table shows fewer than 500,000 distinct CDR3 sequences, with roughly 44% occurring only once. This receptor was identified in a girl aged 2 to 10 with aplastic anemia, due to receive a stem cell transplant. This material consisted of PBMCs, taken before TCRalphabeta/CD19-depleted stem cell transplant. This chain uses TRBV20-1 with TRBJ1-2; D might be TRBD1 (6 bases). CDR3 in amino acids: CSAFAPGDGYTF. The CDR3 DNA follows: TGCAGTGCTTTTGCGCCAGGGGACGGCTACACCTTC.